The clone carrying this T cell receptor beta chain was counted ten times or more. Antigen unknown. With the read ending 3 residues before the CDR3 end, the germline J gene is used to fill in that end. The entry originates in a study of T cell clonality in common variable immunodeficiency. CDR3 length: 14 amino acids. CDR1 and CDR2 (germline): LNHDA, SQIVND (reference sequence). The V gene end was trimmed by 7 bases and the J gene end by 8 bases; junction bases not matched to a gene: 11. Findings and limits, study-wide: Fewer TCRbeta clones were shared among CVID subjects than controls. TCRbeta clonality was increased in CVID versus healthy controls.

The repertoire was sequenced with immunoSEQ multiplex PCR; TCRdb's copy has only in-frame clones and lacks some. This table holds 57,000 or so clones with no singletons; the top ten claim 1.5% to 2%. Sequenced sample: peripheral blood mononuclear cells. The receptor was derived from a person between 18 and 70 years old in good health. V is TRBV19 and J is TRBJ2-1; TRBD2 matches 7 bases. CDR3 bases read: TGTGCCAGTACGCCGACTAGCACTGGGTATGAG. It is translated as CASTPTSTGYE. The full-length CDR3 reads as CASTPTSTGYEQFF.